The rows below give T cell receptor beta chains drawn from one sample of a study of shared clonotypes between healthy human individuals. The protocol was immunoSEQ multiplex PCR, while the TCRdb copy is restricted to in-frame clones and leaves out a portion. In the table there are roughly 500,000 clones, around 96% of which are singletons. Sequencing was performed on naive CD4+ T cells sorted from blood. The receptor set was obtained from a woman in her 30s in good health. Both conserved end residues are part of each CDR3. The order of the fields is V gene, CDR3 length, J gene, D gene, CDR3 DNA, CDR3 protein. The D gene is left open where the match is weak.

>TRBV27|13|TRBJ1-3|-
TGTGCCAGCAGAAGAACAGGGGGAAACACCATATATTTT
CASRRTGGNTIYF
>TRBV6-1|13|TRBJ2-5|-
TGTGCCAGCAGCCGGTGGGGACAAGAGACCCAGTACTTC
CASSRWGQETQYF
>TRBV28|12|TRBJ2-7|TRBD1
TGTGCCAGCAGGGGACAGGCCTACGAGCAGTACTTC
CASRGQAYEQYF
>TRBV18|16|TRBJ2-2|-
TGTGCCAGCTCACCATCCGGTCAGCTATCCACCGGGGAGCTGTTTTTT
CASSPSGQLSTGELFF
>TRBV6-1|15|TRBJ2-2|TRBD1
TGTGCCAGCAGTGAACAGGGGGCGGGCACCGGGGAGCTGTTTTTT
CASSEQGAGTGELFF
>TRBV6-1|14|TRBJ1-2|-
TGTGCCAGCAGGAAGACCGACCAGCTCTATGGCTACACCTTC
CASRKTDQLYGYTF
>TRBV6-5|13|TRBJ1-1|-
TGTGCCAGCAGTTACTCTGGGACCACTGAAGCTTTCTTT
CASSYSGTTEAFF
>TRBV4-1|11|TRBJ2-5|-
TGCGCCAGCAGCGATCAAGAGACCCAGTACTTC
CASSDQETQYF
>TRBV4-2|16|TRBJ2-7|TRBD2
TGTGCCAGCAGCCCACGGACTAGCGGCTACCCCCACGAGCAGTACTTC
CASSPRTSGYPHEQYF
>TRBV6-1|15|TRBJ1-2|TRBD1
TGTGCCAGCAGTGTTATGGCCGGGACAGGGTTTGGCTACACCTTC
CASSVMAGTGFGYTF
>TRBV28|15|TRBJ1-5|-
TGTGCCAGCAGGATTAGGTTGGGAAGCAATCAGCCCCAGCATTTT
CASRIRLGSNQPQHF
>TRBV27|16|TRBJ1-5|TRBD1
TGTGCCAGCAGTTTAAGTTCAGGGGGCAGCAATCAGCCCCAGCATTTT
CASSLSSGGSNQPQHF
>TRBV5-1|14|TRBJ2-3|TRBD1
TGCGCCAGCAGCCCGGGACAGAAAACAGATACGCAGTATTTT
CASSPGQKTDTQYF
>TRBV10-2|13|TRBJ2-7|-
TGCGCCAGCAGTGATGTGAGGAACTACGAGCAGTACTTC
CASSDVRNYEQYF
>TRBV11-2|18|TRBJ1-3|-
TGTGCCAGCAGCTTAGAGGGGTCCGGACGCTTCTCTGGAAACACCATATATTTT
CASSLEGSGRFSGNTIYF
>TRBV7-8|16|TRBJ2-2|-
TGTGCCAGCAGACCTTATGAGTTCGCGAACACCGGGGAGCTGTTTTTT
CASRPYEFANTGELFF
>TRBV5-1|15|TRBJ2-3|-
TGCGCCAGCAGCTTGGCCGGAGAATTCACAGATACGCAGTATTTT
CASSLAGEFTDTQYF
>TRBV7-9|11|TRBJ2-5|-
TGTGCCAGCACCACGGAAGAGACCCAGTACTTC
CASTTEETQYF
>TRBV5-6|15|TRBJ2-1|-
TGTGCCAGCAGCCCCGGGACAACCGCCGACAATGAGCAGTTCTTC
CASSPGTTADNEQFF
>TRBV28|12|TRBJ2-5|-
TGTGCCAGCAGTTTTCAAGGAGAGACCCAGTACTTC
CASSFQGETQYF
>TRBV10-2|16|TRBJ1-4|TRBD1
TGCGCCAGCAGTACCCGGGACAGGTTATCTAATGAAAAACTGTTTTTT
CASSTRDRLSNEKLFF
>TRBV18|12|TRBJ2-7|-
TGTGCCAGCTCACCACCGGGGGGCGAGCAGTACTTC
CASSPPGGEQYF
>TRBV5-4|14|TRBJ2-5|-
TGTGCCAGCAGCTTAGGACAGATGGAAGAGACCCAGTACTTC
CASSLGQMEETQYF
>TRBV7-2|16|TRBJ2-5|-
TGTGCCAGCAGCTTAAACTCTGCCGGGAACCAAGAGACCCAGTACTTC
CASSLNSAGNQETQYF
>TRBV6-1|14|TRBJ1-4|-
TGTGCCGTCCACTCACGGGGCGGTAGGGAAAAACTGTTTTTT
CAVHSRGGREKLFF
>TRBV25-1|17|TRBJ2-7|TRBD1
TGTGCCAGCAGTGGGGGCTTCTCAGGGACAGTCCCCTACGAGCAGTACTTC
CASSGGFSGTVPYEQYF
>TRBV18|14|TRBJ2-7|TRBD2
TGTGCCAGCTTAGAGCGGGGGGGATCCTACGAGCAGTACTTC
CASLERGGSYEQYF
>TRBV5-8|15|TRBJ1-3|-
TGTGCCAGCAGCTTGGCCGGGGCGGGAGGAAACACCATATATTTT
CASSLAGAGGNTIYF
>TRBV5-1|16|TRBJ2-2|TRBD2
TGCGCCAGCAGCTTGTTTGCGGGAGCTACTGCAGGGGAGCTGTTTTTT
CASSLFAGATAGELFF
>TRBV7-8|16|TRBJ2-2|TRBD2
TGTGCCAGCAGCCCGGGACTAGCGGGCCCCACCGGGGAGCTGTTTTTT
CASSPGLAGPTGELFF
>TRBV18|16|TRBJ1-1|-
TGTGCCAGCTCACCACGCAGGGGCGGGTTGAACACTGAAGCTTTCTTT
CASSPRRGGLNTEAFF
>TRBV7-9|12|TRBJ2-7|-
TGTGCCAGCAGCCCAACGGGGTACGAGCAGTACTTC
CASSPTGYEQYF
>TRBV5-5|13|TRBJ1-5|TRBD1
TGTGCCAGCAGCCCACAGGGGCATCAGCCCCAGCATTTT
CASSPQGHQPQHF
>TRBV6-5|14|TRBJ2-4|-
TGTGCCAGCAGTTACTCGAAAGGGGAATACATTCAGTACTTC
CASSYSKGEYIQYF
>TRBV7-9|13|TRBJ1-2|-
TGTGCCAGCAGCCCAGACGTAGACTATGGCTACACCTTC
CASSPDVDYGYTF
>TRBV5-5|17|TRBJ1-4|-
TGTGCCAGCAGCACCCCGCAGGGGCAGCGATTGCAAGAAAAACTGTTTTTT
CASSTPQGQRLQEKLFF
>TRBV18|16|TRBJ2-2|TRBD1
TGTGCCAGCTCACCCCCTGCGACAGGGGTGGCCGGGGAGCTGTTTTTT
CASSPPATGVAGELFF
>TRBV28|14|TRBJ2-7|TRBD1
TGTGCCAGCAGTTTGGGGGACAGGGACCACGAGCAGTACTTC
CASSLGDRDHEQYF
>TRBV19|16|TRBJ1-2|-
TGTGCCAGTAGTATAAAGGGATTACGGGATAACTATGGCTACACCTTC
CASSIKGLRDNYGYTF
>TRBV5-1|16|TRBJ1-2|-
TGCGCCAGCAGCTTGGACGGTGGCAGGGTGAACTATGGCTACACCTTC
CASSLDGGRVNYGYTF
>TRBV6-1|16|TRBJ1-4|-
TGTGCCAGCAGTGAAGCGCAGGGAGCAACTAATGAAAAACTGTTTTTT
CASSEAQGATNEKLFF
>TRBV7-2|15|TRBJ2-5|-
TGTGCCAGCAGCTTTATTTGGGACGGGCAAGAGACCCAGTACTTC
CASSFIWDGQETQYF
>TRBV29-1|14|TRBJ2-3|-
TGCAGCGTCGGAGGTGGGCAGAGCACAGATACGCAGTATTTT
CSVGGGQSTDTQYF
>TRBV13|16|TRBJ2-3|TRBD2
TGTGCCAGCAGCACCGGGACTAGCGGCACAGAAGATACGCAGTATTTT
CASSTGTSGTEDTQYF
>TRBV10-1|14|TRBJ2-6|-
TGCGCCAGCAGTGATGGCTCTGGGGCCAACGTCCTGACTTTC
CASSDGSGANVLTF
>TRBV6-6|12|TRBJ2-2|-
TGTGCCAGCAAGTGGAACACCGGGGAGCTGTTTTTT
CASKWNTGELFF
>TRBV7-8|13|TRBJ2-5|-
TGTGCCAGCAGCTCTATGAGGGAAGAGACCCAGTACTTC
CASSSMREETQYF
>TRBV28|17|TRBJ2-1|TRBD2
TGTGCCAGCAGTTCCCCGGGGGCGGGAGGGTTTTACAATGAGCAGTTCTTC
CASSSPGAGGFYNEQFF
>TRBV6-5|16|TRBJ2-7|-
TGTGCCAGCAGTTACGCCGGGTCCCAGAACCCCTACGAGCAGTACTTC
CASSYAGSQNPYEQYF
>TRBV6-4|14|TRBJ1-2|-
TGTGCCAGCAGTGACGTTAGCAGGGGATTTGGCTACACCTTC
CASSDVSRGFGYTF
>TRBV5-4|17|TRBJ2-1|-
TGTGCCAGCAGCTTGAGGTGGGGCCTAGCTCGAGAAGATGAGCAGTTCTTC
CASSLRWGLAREDEQFF
>TRBV7-3|16|TRBJ2-1|TRBD2
TGTGCCAGCAGCTCTTTCCCCGGCGCGGGGGGCAATGAGCAGTTCTTC
CASSSFPGAGGNEQFF
>TRBV29-1|12|TRBJ1-2|-
TGCAGCGTTGAACAGGGTAGCTATGGCTACACCTTC
CSVEQGSYGYTF
>TRBV7-9|15|TRBJ1-4|-
TGTGCCAGCAGCTTAGACAGGACAACTAATGAAAAACTGTTTTTT
CASSLDRTTNEKLFF
>TRBV4-2|13|TRBJ2-7|-
TGTGCCAGCAGCCACCTTAACTCCTACGAGCAGTACTTC
CASSHLNSYEQYF
>TRBV11-2|16|TRBJ1-1|-
TGTGCCAGCAGCGCCACCCCAGGGAGGTTGAACACTGAAGCTTTCTTT
CASSATPGRLNTEAFF
>TRBV5-1|14|TRBJ2-1|-
TGCGCCAGCAGCACTCAGGACTCCTACAATGAGCAGTTCTTC
CASSTQDSYNEQFF